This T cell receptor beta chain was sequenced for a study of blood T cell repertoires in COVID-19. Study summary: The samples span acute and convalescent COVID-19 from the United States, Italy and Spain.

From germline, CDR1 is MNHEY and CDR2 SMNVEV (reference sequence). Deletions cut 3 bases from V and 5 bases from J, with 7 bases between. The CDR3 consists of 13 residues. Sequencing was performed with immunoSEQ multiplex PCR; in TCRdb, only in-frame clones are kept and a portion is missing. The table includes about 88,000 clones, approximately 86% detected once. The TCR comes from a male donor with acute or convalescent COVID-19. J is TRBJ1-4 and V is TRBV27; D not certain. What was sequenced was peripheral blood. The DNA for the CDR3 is TGTGCCAGCAGTTTCAGCGGAAATGAAAAACTGTTTTTT. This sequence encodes CASSFSGNEKLFF. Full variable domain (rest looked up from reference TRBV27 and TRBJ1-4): EAQVTQNPRYLITVTGKKLTVTCSQNMNHEYMSWYRQDPGLGLRQIYYSMNVEVTDKGDVPEGYKVSRKEKRNFPLILESPSPNQTSLYFCASSFSGNEKLFFGSGTQLSVL.